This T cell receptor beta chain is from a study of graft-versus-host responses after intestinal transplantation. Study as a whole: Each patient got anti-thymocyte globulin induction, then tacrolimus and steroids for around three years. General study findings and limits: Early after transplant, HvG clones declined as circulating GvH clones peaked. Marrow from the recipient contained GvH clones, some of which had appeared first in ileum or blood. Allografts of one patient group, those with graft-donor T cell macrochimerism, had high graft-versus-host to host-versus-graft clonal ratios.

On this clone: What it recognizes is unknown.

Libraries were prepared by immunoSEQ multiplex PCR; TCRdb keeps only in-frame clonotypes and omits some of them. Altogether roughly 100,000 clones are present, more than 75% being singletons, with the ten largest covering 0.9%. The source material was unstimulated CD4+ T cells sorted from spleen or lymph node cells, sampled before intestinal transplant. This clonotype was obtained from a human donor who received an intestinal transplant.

The CDR3, as DNA: TGTGCCAGCAGTGACGGTAGGACGTATAATTCACCCCTCCACTTT. It is translated as CASSDGRTYNSPLHF. The rearrangement uses TRBV6-1 and TRBJ1-6; no reliable D call. The CDR3 spans 15 residues. Germline-derived CDR1 and CDR2 are MNHNS and SASEGT. Trimming cost V 3 bases and J 4 bases, with 10 bases left between them.